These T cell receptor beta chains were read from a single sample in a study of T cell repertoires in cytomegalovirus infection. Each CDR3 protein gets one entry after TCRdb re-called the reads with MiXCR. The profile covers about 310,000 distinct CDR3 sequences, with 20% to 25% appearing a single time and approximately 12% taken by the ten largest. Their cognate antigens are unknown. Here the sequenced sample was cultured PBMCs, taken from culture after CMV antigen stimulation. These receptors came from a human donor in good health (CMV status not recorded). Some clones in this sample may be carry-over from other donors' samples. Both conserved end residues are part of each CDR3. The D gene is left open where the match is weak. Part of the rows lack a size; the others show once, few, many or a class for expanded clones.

CASTWTSGHTGELFF	TGTGCCAGTACCTGGACTAGCGGGCACACCGGGGAGCTGTTTTTT	TRBD2	-	TRBV19	TRBJ2-2
CASSRTGRPDTQYF	TGTGCCAGCAGCCGGACAGGGCGGCCAGATACGCAGTATTTT	TRBD1	-	TRBV14	TRBJ2-3
CASTTKDRNTGELFF	TGTGCCAGCACCACCAAAGACAGAAACACCGGGGAGCTGTTTTTT	-	-	TRBV27	TRBJ2-2
CASSLGHSTDTQYF	TGTGCCAGCAGCTTAGGACATTCCACAGATACGCAGTATTTT	-	few	TRBV7-3	TRBJ2-3
CATSRDLSYSTGANEQFF	TGTGCCACCAGCAGAGATCTTAGTTACTCAACAGGGGCGAATGAGCAGTTCTTC	TRBD1	-	TRBV15	TRBJ2-1
CATTKGTYEQYF	TGTGCCACGACCAAAGGGACCTACGAGCAGTACTTC	-	-	TRBV12-3/TRBV12-4	TRBJ2-7
CASSLAPSSTDTQYF	TGTGCCAGCAGTTTAGCGCCTTCGAGCACAGATACGCAGTATTTT	-	-	TRBV12-3/TRBV12-4	TRBJ2-3
CASSGTGGSNQPQHF	TGTGCCAGCAGCGGGACTGGGGGTAGCAATCAGCCCCAGCATTTT	-	many	TRBV7-9	TRBJ1-5
CASSTASGSVNEQFF	TGTGCCAGTAGTACGGCTAGCGGGAGTGTGAATGAGCAGTTCTTC	TRBD2	-	TRBV19	TRBJ2-1
CATSRVRVADTQYF	TGTGCCACCAGCAGAGTGAGAGTTGCAGATACGCAGTATTTT	-	few	TRBV15	TRBJ2-3
CASSYNRGTEAFF	TGTGCCAGCAGTTATAATAGGGGGACTGAAGCTTTCTTT	-	-	TRBV27	TRBJ1-1
CASRMDWSTDTQYF	TGTGCCAGCAGAATGGACTGGAGCACAGATACGCAGTATTTT	-	few	TRBV6-1	TRBJ2-3
CASRIAGGRDEQFF	TGTGCCAGTAGGATAGCAGGGGGCAGGGATGAGCAGTTCTTC	TRBD1	once	TRBV19	TRBJ2-1
CASSPRTASYSYNEQFF	TGTGCCAGCAGCCCCAGGACAGCTTCCTACTCCTACAATGAGCAGTTCTTC	-	-	TRBV7-8	TRBJ2-1
CASSRITSPNTEAFF	TGTGCCAGCAGTCGCATCACGAGTCCGAACACTGAAGCTTTCTTT	-	-	TRBV28	TRBJ1-1
CASTLGAGFGEKLFF	TGTGCCAGCACCCTGGGGGCGGGCTTCGGCGAAAAACTGTTTTTT	-	few	TRBV12-3/TRBV12-4	TRBJ1-4
CASSLTSGNNEQFF	TGCGCCAGCAGCTTGACTAGCGGGAACAATGAGCAGTTCTTC	TRBD2	-	TRBV5-1	TRBJ2-1
CASTGITGTPQETQYF	TGTGCCAGCACCGGAATCACCGGGACTCCACAAGAGACCCAGTACTTC	-	-	TRBV5-6	TRBJ2-5
CASSLTSGTSGANVLTF	TGTGCCAGCAGCTTGACTAGCGGGACCTCTGGGGCCAACGTCCTGACTTTC	TRBD2	many	TRBV7-2	TRBJ2-6